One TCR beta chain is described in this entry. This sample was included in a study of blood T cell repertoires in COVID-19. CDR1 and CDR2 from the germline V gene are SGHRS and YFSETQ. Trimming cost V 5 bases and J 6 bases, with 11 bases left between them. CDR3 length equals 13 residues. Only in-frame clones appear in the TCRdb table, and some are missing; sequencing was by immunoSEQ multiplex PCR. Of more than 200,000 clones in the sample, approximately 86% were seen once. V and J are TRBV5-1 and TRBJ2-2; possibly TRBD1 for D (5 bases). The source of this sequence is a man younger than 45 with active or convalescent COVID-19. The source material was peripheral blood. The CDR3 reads CASSYLGAGELFF. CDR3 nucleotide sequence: TGCGCCAGCAGTTATCTAGGGGCCGGGGAGCTGTTTTTT.